This is a list of T cell receptor beta chains from one sample in a study of T cell responses to AZD1222 COVID-19 vaccine. Assay: immunoSEQ multiplex PCR; the TCRdb copy retains only in-frame clones and omits some. Here the sample spans around 150,000 clones, less than 95% being singletons. The starting material was peripheral blood, obtained 28 days after the second dose of the MenACWY control vaccine. These receptor sequences come from an adult who received the MenACWY meningococcal vaccine as a control. Each CDR3 is given with its conserved first and last residue. Clone size is not always given. Where it is, it says once, few, many or a class for expanded clones.

V gene	J gene	clone size	CDR3 protein
TRBV6-1	TRBJ2-2	.	CASSELGSPGELFF
TRBV9	TRBJ2-7	.	CASSESPGTGAIYEQYF
TRBV9	TRBJ2-1	once	CASGSGTSGGGQFF
TRBV7-2	TRBJ2-1	.	CASSSGQVSYNEQFF
TRBV27	TRBJ2-2	.	CASSFQGGSGELFF
TRBV7-2	TRBJ1-1	few	CASSLEVGVTEAFF
TRBV19	TRBJ1-1	.	CAVSDRPNTEAFF
TRBV4-2	TRBJ2-2	.	CASSQEWRLNTGELFF
TRBV6-5	TRBJ2-7	.	CASSYSRQGASEQYF
TRBV11-3	TRBJ2-1	.	CASSLGSGRANNEQFF
TRBV7-3	TRBJ2-7	.	CASSEQQGLSYEQYF
TRBV28	TRBJ2-6	.	CATSNGNLGANVLTF
TRBV11-2	TRBJ2-1	.	CASSPLVLYNEQFF
TRBV12-5	TRBJ2-3	.	CASGSRGAEGTDTQYF
TRBV19	TRBJ2-5	.	CASSPPGRGRETQYF
TRBV27	TRBJ2-3	.	CASSPRLLGLAVDTQYF
TRBV4-3	TRBJ2-3	.	CASSQAVEWKLADSTDTQYF
TRBV10-1	TRBJ2-3	.	CASSEPRTGDADTQYF
TRBV15	TRBJ1-3	.	CATSRVRGSGNTIYF
TRBV18	TRBJ2-7	.	CASSPQGQSYEQYF
TRBV6-2/TRBV6-3	TRBJ1-2	.	CASSYTGVRRSGYTF
TRBV28	TRBJ2-7	.	CASSPGLAGGQSSYEQYF
TRBV7-9	TRBJ1-2	once	CASSLAGASNYGYTF
TRBV9	TRBJ2-2	.	CASSVAAGVTGELFF